This T cell receptor beta chain was obtained from a study of cytomegalovirus exposure and HLA in healthy donors. The germline V gene encodes CDR1 ENHRY and CDR2 SYGVKD. V was pared by 0 bases and J by 0 bases, with 14 bases between. This CDR3 comprises 17 residues. Concerning this clone: The antigen remains unidentified.

Amplification used 60 Vbeta primers and 13 Jbeta primers. Profiled with immunoSEQ multiplex PCR; TCRdb holds only in-frame clones, not every one. The table records about 200,000 clones, about 85% of them present only once. Healthy bone marrow donors supplied every sample. The study, taken as a whole, reports: CMV antigen specificity of a few CMV-associated chains was confirmed in vitro. For TCR beta chains, V- and J-gene trimming was later linked to a missense DCLRE1C variant.

The sample comprised PBMCs. This TCR derives from a woman aged 50 to 65 in good health and CMV-seronegative. The chain joins TRBV10-3 to TRBJ1-1; D may be TRBD1 (6 bases). Here the CDR3 DNA reads TGTGCCATCAGTGAGTCGGGGGCGCGCCAATTGAACACTGAAGCTTTCTTT. Translated: CAISESGARQLNTEAFF.